A selection of T cell receptor beta chains follows, all from one sample in a study of blood T cell repertoires in COVID-19. Data came from immunoSEQ multiplex PCR; TCRdb stores just in-frame clones and leaves some out. The sample yields about 180,000 clones, 65% to 90% seen once. Source material: peripheral blood. The receptors were sampled from a man over 45 with active or convalescent COVID-19. Each CDR3 is given with its conserved first and last residue. D genes are given only for firm matches. Clone size appears in some rows only: once, few, many, or a class for an expanded clone.

D | length | J | size | V | CDR3 | DNA
TRBD1 | 13 | TRBJ2-1 | NA | TRBV29-1 | CSTTGTVYNEQFF | TGCAGCACGACCGGGACAGTTTACAATGAGCAGTTCTTC
NA | 17 | TRBJ1-5 | NA | TRBV12-2 | CASRLFPCPTGGQPQHF | TGTGCAAGTCGCTTATTCCCCTGTCCCACGGGAGGTCAGCCCCAGCATTTT
TRBD2 | 16 | TRBJ2-2 | few | TRBV2 | CASRLAGGPSTGELFF | TGTGCCAGCAGACTAGCGGGAGGGCCAAGCACCGGGGAGCTGTTTTTT
TRBD1 | 15 | TRBJ1-1 | NA | TRBV7-6 | CASSLTGARNTEAFF | TGTGCCAGCAGCTTGACAGGGGCGAGGAACACTGAAGCTTTCTTT
NA | 18 | TRBJ2-2 | NA | TRBV6-2/TRBV6-3 | CASSYSRVAAANTGELFF | TGTGCCAGCAGTTACTCGAGGGTGGCGGCAGCAAACACCGGGGAGCTGTTTTTT
TRBD1 | 14 | TRBJ1-4 | NA | TRBV28 | CASSSDRGGEKLFF | TGTGCCAGCAGCTCTGACAGGGGCGGGGAAAAACTGTTTTTT
NA | 14 | TRBJ1-2 | NA | TRBV9 | CASSVVRSNYGYTF | TGTGCCAGCAGCGTAGTCAGATCTAACTATGGCTACACCTTC
TRBD2 | 15 | TRBJ2-1 | NA | TRBV28 | CASSFIGLAYNEQFF | TGTGCCAGCAGTTTTATCGGACTAGCATACAATGAGCAGTTCTTC
TRBD2 | 16 | TRBJ2-3 | NA | TRBV3-1/TRBV3-2 | CASSQGASGSTDTQYF | TGTGCCAGCAGCCAAGGGGCTAGCGGAAGCACAGATACGCAGTATTTT
TRBD1 | 14 | TRBJ1-6 | NA | TRBV28 | CASSLDRVNSPLHF | TGTGCCAGCAGTTTAGACAGGGTTAATTCACCCCTCCACTTT
NA | 14 | TRBJ1-4 | NA | TRBV6-5 | CASSYSQYNEKLFF | TGTGCCAGCAGTTACTCTCAGTATAATGAAAAACTGTTTTTT
NA | 16 | TRBJ1-2 | once | TRBV15 | CATSRDDWGTHYGYTF | TGTGCCACCAGCAGAGACGATTGGGGGACTCACTATGGCTACACCTTC
NA | 14 | TRBJ1-2 | NA | TRBV6-5 | CASSYAGSSYGYTF | TGTGCCAGCAGTTATGCAGGGTCGAGCTATGGCTACACCTTC
TRBD1 | 14 | TRBJ2-7 | NA | TRBV6-5 | CASSETGGVYEQYF | TGTGCCAGCAGCGAGACAGGGGGGGTTTACGAGCAGTACTTC